This T cell receptor beta chain was captured by sequencing in a study of beta chain features in type 1 diabetes. On this clone itself: Antigen unknown.

The CDR3 spans 16 residues. Per the germline V gene, CDR1 is MDHEN and CDR2 is SYDVKM. Trimming at V came to 3 bases and at J to 4 bases, leaving 7 bases not matched to a gene. Reverse transcribing all isolated RNA meant expressed TCRB transcripts were sequenced. Libraries were prepared by immunoSEQ multiplex PCR; TCRdb keeps only in-frame clonotypes and omits some of them. Seen here are under 300,000 clones, less than 30% observed once, and the top ten hold over 0.01%. Using CD45RO/CCR7/CD25/CD127/CD95/CD27, CD4+ naive, central memory, regulatory and stem cell-like memory cells were sorted. Study observations and caveats: In every one of the four CD4+ subsets, TCRB CDR3s were moderately but significantly shorter in Type 1 diabetes patients. Within the patient group, naive, central memory and Treg TCRB repertoires appeared more similar to each other than within healthy donors. HLA effects on TCRB rearrangement stayed unresolved here. Diminished insertions and augmented deletions at VDJ junctions characterized type 1 diabetes patients.

The genes are TRBV28 and TRBJ2-1, with 9 bases matching TRBD2. The specimen sequenced was naive CD4+ T cells from blood. The receptor was derived from a woman between 25 and 40 years old with type 1 diabetes. Written as DNA, the CDR3 is TGTGCCAGCAGTTTTAGCGGGAGTAGCTTATACAATGAGCAGTTCTTC. Encoded protein: CASSFSGSSLYNEQFF.